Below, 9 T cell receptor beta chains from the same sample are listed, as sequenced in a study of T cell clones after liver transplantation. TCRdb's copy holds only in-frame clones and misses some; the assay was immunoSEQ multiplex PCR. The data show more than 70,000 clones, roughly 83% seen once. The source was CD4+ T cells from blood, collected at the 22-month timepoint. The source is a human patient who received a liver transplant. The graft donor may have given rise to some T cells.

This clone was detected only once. The CDR3 region has the DNA TGTGCCAGCAGCCCCACTACATTGGGAGAGCAGTACTTC. Translated, it gives CASSPTTLGEQYF. V usage is TRBV11-2 and J usage is TRBJ2-7; D uncertain. CDR3 length: 13 residues. V was trimmed by 5 bases and J by 7 bases, leaving 15 bases between them. CDR1 is SGHAT, CDR2 FQNNGV, per germline.

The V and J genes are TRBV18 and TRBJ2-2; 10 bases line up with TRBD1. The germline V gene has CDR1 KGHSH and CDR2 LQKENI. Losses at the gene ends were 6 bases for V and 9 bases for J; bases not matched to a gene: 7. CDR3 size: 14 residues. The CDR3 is CASSRGTGDRELFF. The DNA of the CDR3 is TGTGCCAGCTCCCGCGGGACAGGGGACAGGGAGCTGTTTTTT.

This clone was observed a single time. The CDR3 here is CASSFSGQGRTEAFF. In DNA, the CDR3 is TGTGCCAGCAGCTTCTCGGGACAGGGGAGGACTGAAGCTTTCTTT. This sequence joins TRBV7-2 and TRBJ1-1; 10 nucleotides align to TRBD1. The ends lost 3 bases at V and 5 bases at J; junction bases unmatched: 6. The germline gives CDR1 SGHTA, CDR2 FQGNSA. This CDR3 is built from 15 residues.

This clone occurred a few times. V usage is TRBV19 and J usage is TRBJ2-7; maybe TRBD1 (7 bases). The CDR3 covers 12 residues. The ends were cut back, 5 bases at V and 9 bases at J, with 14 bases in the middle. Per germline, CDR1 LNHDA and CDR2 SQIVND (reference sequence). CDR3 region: CASSAGQTTQYF. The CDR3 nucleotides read TGTGCCAGTAGTGCGGGACAGACAACGCAGTACTTC.

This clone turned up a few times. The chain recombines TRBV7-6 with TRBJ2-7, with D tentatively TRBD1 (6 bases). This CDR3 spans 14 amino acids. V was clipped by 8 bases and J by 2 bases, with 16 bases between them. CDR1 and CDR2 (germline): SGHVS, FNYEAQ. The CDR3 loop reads CASGRDTKAYEQYF. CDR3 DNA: TGTGCCAGCGGCCGGGACACCAAAGCCTACGAGCAGTACTTC.

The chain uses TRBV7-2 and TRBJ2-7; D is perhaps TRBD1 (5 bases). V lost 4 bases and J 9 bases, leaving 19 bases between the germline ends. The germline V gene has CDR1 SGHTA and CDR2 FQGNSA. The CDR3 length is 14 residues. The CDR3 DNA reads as TGTGCCAGCAGCTCGAACCAGGGTTCCTGGGGGCAGTACTTC. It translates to CASSSNQGSWGQYF.

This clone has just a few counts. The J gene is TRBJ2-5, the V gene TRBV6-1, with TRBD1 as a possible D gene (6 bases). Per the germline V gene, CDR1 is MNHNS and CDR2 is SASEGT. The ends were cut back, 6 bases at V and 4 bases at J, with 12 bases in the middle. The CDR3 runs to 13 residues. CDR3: CASRRQVGETQYF. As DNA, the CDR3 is TGTGCCAGCAGAAGACAGGTGGGAGAGACCCAGTACTTC.

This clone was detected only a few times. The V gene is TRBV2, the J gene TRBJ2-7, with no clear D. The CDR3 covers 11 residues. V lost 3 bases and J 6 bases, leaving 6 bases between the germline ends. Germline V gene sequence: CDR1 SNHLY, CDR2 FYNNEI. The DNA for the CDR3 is TGTGCCAGCAGTGAGTTTGCCGAGCAGTACTTC. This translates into CASSEFAEQYF. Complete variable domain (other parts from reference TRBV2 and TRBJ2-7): EPEVTQTPSHQVTQMGQEVILRCVPISNHLYFYWYRQILGQKVEFLVSFYNNEISEKSEIFDDQFSVERPDGSNFTLKIRSTKLEDSAMYFCASSEFAEQYFGPGTRLTVT.

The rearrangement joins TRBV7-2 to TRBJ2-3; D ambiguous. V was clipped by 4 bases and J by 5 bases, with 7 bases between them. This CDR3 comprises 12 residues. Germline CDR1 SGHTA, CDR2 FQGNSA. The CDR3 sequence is CASSWVRDTQYF. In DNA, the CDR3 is TGTGCCAGCAGCTGGGTTAGAGATACGCAGTATTTT.